These 16 T cell receptor beta chains share one sample of origin, sequenced in a study of shared clonotypes between healthy human individuals (TCRdb year 2020). Receptor libraries were prepared by the immunoSEQ multiplex PCR assay. This is the immuneACCESS table as TCRdb keeps it, with only in-frame sequences that have V and J called. A part of the clones is gone; compared with another copy, unresolved V genes explain less than half, and the rest is unexplained. This sample lists approximately 1,500,000 clones; approximately 98% were detected once. Of the sample, around 0.47% falls within the top ten clones. Input material: naive CD4+ T cells sorted from blood. In the paper's terms, the cell subset or site label means: CD45RA+ positively selected. The receptors were gathered from a man younger than 40 in good health.

This chain links TRBV7-9 with TRBJ1-1; TRBD1 is a possible D gene (6 bases). The V and J ends lost 3 bases and 8 bases respectively, with 10 bases between them. This CDR3 has 12 residues. Germline V gives CDR1 SEHNR, CDR2 FQNEAQ (reference sequence). CDR3 loop: CASSLSQGEAFF. Written as DNA, the CDR3 is TGTGCCAGCAGCTTGAGTCAGGGGGAAGCTTTCTTT.

The J gene is TRBJ1-4, the V gene TRBV11-2; TRBD1 might be the D (6 bases). Trimming removed 5 bases at V and 7 bases at J, with 14 bases between. Germline V gene lookup returns CDR1 SGHAT and CDR2 FQNNGV. The CDR3 sequence is 14 residues long. The CDR3 loop reads CASSGDIRPEKLFF. Written as DNA, the CDR3 is TGTGCCAGCAGCGGGGACATCAGGCCTGAAAAACTGTTTTTT.

The rearrangement joins TRBV11-2 to TRBJ2-3, with D hard to call. The germline V and J ends were trimmed by 5 bases and 6 bases, with 9 bases remaining between them. Germline loops: CDR1 SGHAT, CDR2 FQNNGV. The CDR3 spans 12 residues. Here the CDR3 reads CASSPDLDTQYF. In DNA, the CDR3 is TGTGCCAGCAGCCCTGATTTGGATACGCAGTATTTT. Full variable domain (outside the CDR3, taken from reference TRBV11-2 and TRBJ2-3): EAGVAQSPRYKIIEKRQSVAFWCNPISGHATLYWYQQILGQGPKLLIQFQNNGVVDDSQLPKDRFSAERLKGVDSTLKIQPAKLEDSAVYLCASSPDLDTQYFGPGTRLTVL.

About this clone: Other DNA sequences in the same sample also yield this CDR3. The rearrangement links TRBV18 to TRBJ2-2; no firm D call. CDR1 is KGHSH and CDR2 is LQKENI in the germline V gene. The CDR3 extends over 15 amino acids. Trimming shortened V by 6 bases and J by 1 base, and 12 bases separated the two germline ends. CDR3 region: CASSPLGQNTGELFF. CDR3 DNA: TGTGCCAGCTCCCCCCTAGGGCAGAACACCGGGGAGCTGTTTTTT.

This chain links TRBV5-1 with TRBJ2-7; TRBD2 aligns across 10 bases. V was clipped by 0 bases and J by 0 bases; unmatched bases: 6. The V gene's germline CDR1 is SGHRS and CDR2 YFSETQ. The CDR3 runs to 17 residues. The CDR3 DNA follows: TGCGCCAGCAGCTTGGGGACTAGCGGATATAGCTCCTACGAGCAGTACTTC. As protein: CASSLGTSGYSSYEQYF.

The chain links TRBV7-9 to TRBJ2-2, with 10 bases that match TRBD2. This CDR3 has 15 residues. J gave up 5 bases and V 4 bases, and 4 bases lay outside the gene matches. Per the germline V gene, CDR1 is SEHNR and CDR2 is FQNEAQ (reference sequence). CDR3 region: CASSSSGRGTGELFF. DNA of the CDR3: TGTGCCAGCAGCTCTAGCGGGAGAGGAACCGGGGAGCTGTTTTTT.

Regarding this clone: One junction end does not reproduce the germline sequence, and a read error may be involved. This chain connects TRBV5-5 to TRBJ2-7, with TRBD1 matching over 7 bases. Looked up from germline, CDR1 is SGHKS and CDR2 is YYEKEE (reference sequence). The CDR3 has 14 residues. CDR3 amino acids: CASSLQGLSSEQYF. The CDR3 bases are TGTGCCAGCAGCTTACAGGGGCTTTCCTCCGAGCAGTACTTC.

As regards this clone: Other nucleotide sequences in the sample specify the same CDR3. This CDR3 is CASSLAAGSEQYF. In nucleotides, the CDR3 is TGCGCCAGCAGCTTGGCCGCCGGGTCGGAGCAGTACTTC. The chain links TRBV5-1 to TRBJ2-7, with no clear D. Trimming removed 0 bases from V and 7 bases from J, with 11 bases in between. The CDR3 covers 13 residues. Per the germline V gene, CDR1 is SGHRS and CDR2 is YFSETQ.

The chain combines TRBV29-1 with TRBJ1-1, with 10 bases lining up with TRBD1. V lost 4 bases, J lost 1 base, and 18 bases stayed unmatched. From germline, CDR1 is SQVTM and CDR2 ANQGSEA. This CDR3 is built from 19 residues. The CDR3 spells CSVGGSGTGAYRANTEAFF. In DNA, the CDR3 is TGCAGCGTTGGCGGATCTGGGACAGGGGCCTATAGGGCGAACACTGAAGCTTTCTTT.

The gene calls are TRBV30 and TRBJ1-2, with D possibly matching TRBD1 (5 bases). V gave up 1 base and J gave up 4 bases, with 7 bases separating them. The germline gives CDR1 GTSNPN, CDR2 SVGIG (reference sequence). This CDR3 is built from 12 residues. The CDR3 nucleotides read TGTGCCTGGAGTGGGGGCTTCTATGGCTACACCTTC. Translating gives CAWSGGFYGYTF. The whole variable domain, remainder taken from reference TRBV30 and TRBJ1-2, is SQTIHQWPATLVQPVGSPLSLECTVEGTSNPNLYWYRQAAGRGLQLLFYSVGIGQISSEVPQNLSASRPQDRQFILSSKKLLLSDSGFYLCAWSGGFYGYTFGSGTRLTVV.

Details on this clone: Other nucleotide sequences in the sample specify the same CDR3. The chain links TRBV2 to TRBJ1-1; no definite D call. The V gene's germline CDR1 is SNHLY and CDR2 FYNNEI. Trimming took 1 base from V and 4 from J, leaving 4 bases between them. CDR3 length equals 12 residues. The CDR3 reads CASSEVGTEAFF. CDR3 in DNA: TGTGCCAGCAGTGAAGTTGGCACTGAAGCTTTCTTT. The variable domain in full, with the rest retrieved from reference TRBV2 and TRBJ1-1, is EPEVTQTPSHQVTQMGQEVILRCVPISNHLYFYWYRQILGQKVEFLVSFYNNEISEKSEIFDDQFSVERPDGSNFTLKIRSTKLEDSAMYFCASSEVGTEAFFGQGTRLTVV.

The V call is TRBV9, the J call TRBJ2-3; no reliable D call. The CDR3 totals 14 residues. Germline V gives CDR1 SGDLS, CDR2 YYNGEE. In nucleotides, the CDR3 is TGTCAAGACGTTGGGCGAAGGGCCACAGATACGCAGTATTTT. Encoded protein: CQDVGRRATDTQYF.

This sequence joins TRBV10-2 and TRBJ2-7; possibly TRBD1 for D (5 bases). CDR1 is WSHSY, CDR2 SAAADI, per germline. Trimming cost V 3 bases and J 12 bases, with 15 bases left between them. There are 12 residues in the CDR3. The CDR3 nucleotides read TGCGCCAGCAGTGACTTAGGGGATGCTCCGTACTTC. Its translation is CASSDLGDAPYF.

The rearrangement uses TRBV11-2 and TRBJ2-7; TRBD1 agrees at 9 bases. CDR1 and CDR2 (germline): SGHAT, FQNNGV. The CDR3 contains 15 residues. V was clipped by 6 bases and J by 1 base; unmatched bases: 7. CDR3 nucleotides: TGTGCCAGCAGATTGGACAGGGGATCGTCCTACGAGCAGTACTTC. It specifies CASRLDRGSSYEQYF.

This clone is a singleton in its sample. V and J are TRBV9 and TRBJ2-1; either TRBD1 or TRBD2 may supply D (5 bases each). Germline assignment: CDR1 SGDLS and CDR2 YYNGEE. The CDR3 contains 15 residues. V was clipped by 2 bases and J by 4 bases, with 13 bases between them. The CDR3 loop is CASSVAGTQYNEQFF. The CDR3 region has the DNA TGTGCCAGCAGCGTCGCCGGGACCCAGTACAATGAGCAGTTCTTC.

This chain connects TRBV19 to TRBJ2-1; TRBD2 might be the D (6 bases). This CDR3 comprises 14 residues. The germline CDR1 and CDR2 sequences are LNHDA and SQIVND (reference sequence). Trimming stripped 7 bases from V and 4 bases from J, with 14 bases between. For the CDR3, the DNA is TGTGCCAGTAATCCAGGGACTTTATACAATGAGCAGTTCTTC. Protein: CASNPGTLYNEQFF.